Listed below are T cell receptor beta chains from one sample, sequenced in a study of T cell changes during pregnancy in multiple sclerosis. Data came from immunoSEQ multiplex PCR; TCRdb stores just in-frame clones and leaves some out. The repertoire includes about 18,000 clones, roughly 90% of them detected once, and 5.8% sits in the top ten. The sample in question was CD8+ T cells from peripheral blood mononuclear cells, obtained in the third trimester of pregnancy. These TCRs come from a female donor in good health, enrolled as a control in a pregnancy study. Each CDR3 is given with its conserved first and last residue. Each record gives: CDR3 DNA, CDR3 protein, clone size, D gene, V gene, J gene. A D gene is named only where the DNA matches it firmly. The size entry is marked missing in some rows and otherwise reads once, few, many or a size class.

cdr3_nt: TGTGCCAGCAGCGTCCGACTAGCGGACTATAATGAGCAGTTCTTC
cdr3_aa: CASSVRLADYNEQFF
clone_size: -
d_call: TRBD2
v_call: TRBV9
j_call: TRBJ2-1

cdr3_nt: TGTGCCAGCAGTGATCAAGCGGGGGGGCTCGAGACCCAGTACTTC
cdr3_aa: CASSDQAGGLETQYF
clone_size: once
d_call: TRBD2
v_call: TRBV6-4
j_call: TRBJ2-5

cdr3_nt: TGCGCCAGTGGTGGCGGGGGTGCCGGCAATGAGCAGTTCTTC
cdr3_aa: CASGGGGAGNEQFF
clone_size: -
d_call: TRBD2
v_call: TRBV5-1
j_call: TRBJ2-1

cdr3_nt: TGTGCCAGCAGCTTCGGGACGGGAGCTAACTATGGCTACACCTTC
cdr3_aa: CASSFGTGANYGYTF
clone_size: -
d_call: -
v_call: TRBV5-6
j_call: TRBJ1-2

cdr3_nt: TGTGCCAGCAGCGACAGGGTGAGGTACGAGCAGTACTTC
cdr3_aa: CASSDRVRYEQYF
clone_size: -
d_call: TRBD1
v_call: TRBV6-5
j_call: TRBJ2-7

cdr3_nt: TGTGCCAGCAGCGTTACGGGCGGGGGGGCATACAATGAGCAGTTCTTC
cdr3_aa: CASSVTGGGAYNEQFF
clone_size: -
d_call: TRBD2
v_call: TRBV9
j_call: TRBJ2-1

cdr3_nt: TGTGCCAGCAACCCGACAGGGGCGTTTTACGAGCAGTACTTC
cdr3_aa: CASNPTGAFYEQYF
clone_size: few
d_call: TRBD1
v_call: TRBV28
j_call: TRBJ2-7

cdr3_nt: TGTGCCAGCAGCGCGTCGGGCAATCAGCCCCAGCATTTT
cdr3_aa: CASSASGNQPQHF
clone_size: -
d_call: -
v_call: TRBV7-6
j_call: TRBJ1-5

cdr3_nt: TGTGCCAGCAGTGTACAGGGATTTAATTCACCCCTCCACTTT
cdr3_aa: CASSVQGFNSPLHF
clone_size: few
d_call: -
v_call: TRBV6-4
j_call: TRBJ1-6

cdr3_nt: TGTGCTAGTGGTTTGGACAGGGGGCCTACCTACGAGCAGTACTTC
cdr3_aa: CASGLDRGPTYEQYF
clone_size: -
d_call: TRBD1
v_call: TRBV12-5
j_call: TRBJ2-7

cdr3_nt: TGCGCCAGCAGCCAGCGGGGGGGGGTCCAAGAGACCCAGTACTTC
cdr3_aa: CASSQRGGVQETQYF
clone_size: medium-sized
d_call: TRBD2
v_call: TRBV4-3
j_call: TRBJ2-5

cdr3_nt: TGTGCCAGCAGTGATCAGTATTATGGCTACACCTTC
cdr3_aa: CASSDQYYGYTF
clone_size: -
d_call: -
v_call: TRBV25-1
j_call: TRBJ1-2

cdr3_nt: TGTGCCAGCAGCCCTACAGGGAACATGAACACCGGGGAGCTGTTTTTT
cdr3_aa: CASSPTGNMNTGELFF
clone_size: -
d_call: -
v_call: TRBV11-2
j_call: TRBJ2-2

cdr3_nt: TGTGCCAGCAGCGTAGGTGGGACACCCTCGGAGGCTAACTATGGCTACACCTTC
cdr3_aa: CASSVGGTPSEANYGYTF
clone_size: -
d_call: -
v_call: TRBV9
j_call: TRBJ1-2

cdr3_nt: TGCGCCAGCAGCCAAGATCGGAGCAATCAGCCCCAGCATTTT
cdr3_aa: CASSQDRSNQPQHF
clone_size: few
d_call: -
v_call: TRBV4-3
j_call: TRBJ1-5

cdr3_nt: TGTGCCCCCCGGGAAGGCTACACCTTC
cdr3_aa: CAPREGYTF
clone_size: -
d_call: -
v_call: TRBV2
j_call: TRBJ1-2

cdr3_nt: TGTGCCAGCTCACCAAAGGGACATGAACTGTTTTTT
cdr3_aa: CASSPKGHELFF
clone_size: -
d_call: -
v_call: TRBV18
j_call: TRBJ1-4

cdr3_nt: TGTGCCACCAGCAGAGATCTACTGTACAGGGTGGCTAACTATGGCTACACCTTC
cdr3_aa: CATSRDLLYRVANYGYTF
clone_size: -
d_call: -
v_call: TRBV15
j_call: TRBJ1-2

cdr3_nt: TGTGCCAGCAGCTTGGCGACAGGGGCTGAAGCTTTCTTT
cdr3_aa: CASSLATGAEAFF
clone_size: -
d_call: TRBD1
v_call: TRBV5-4
j_call: TRBJ1-1

cdr3_nt: TGTGCCAGCAGCTCTCACGGGGGGTACAATGAGCAGTTCTTC
cdr3_aa: CASSSHGGYNEQFF
clone_size: -
d_call: TRBD2
v_call: TRBV13
j_call: TRBJ2-1